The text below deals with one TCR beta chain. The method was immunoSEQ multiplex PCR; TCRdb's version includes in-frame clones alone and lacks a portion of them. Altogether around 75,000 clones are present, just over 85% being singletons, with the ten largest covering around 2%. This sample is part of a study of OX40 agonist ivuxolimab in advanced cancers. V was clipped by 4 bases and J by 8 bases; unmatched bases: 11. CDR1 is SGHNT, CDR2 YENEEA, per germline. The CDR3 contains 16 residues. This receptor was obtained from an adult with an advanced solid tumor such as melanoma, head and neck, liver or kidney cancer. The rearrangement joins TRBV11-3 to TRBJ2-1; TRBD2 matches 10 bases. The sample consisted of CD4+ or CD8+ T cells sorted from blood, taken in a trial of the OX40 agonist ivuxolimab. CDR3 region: CASSSGRTGTSDEQFF. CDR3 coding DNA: TGTGCCAGCAGCTCGGGGCGAACCGGGACTAGCGATGAGCAGTTCTTC.